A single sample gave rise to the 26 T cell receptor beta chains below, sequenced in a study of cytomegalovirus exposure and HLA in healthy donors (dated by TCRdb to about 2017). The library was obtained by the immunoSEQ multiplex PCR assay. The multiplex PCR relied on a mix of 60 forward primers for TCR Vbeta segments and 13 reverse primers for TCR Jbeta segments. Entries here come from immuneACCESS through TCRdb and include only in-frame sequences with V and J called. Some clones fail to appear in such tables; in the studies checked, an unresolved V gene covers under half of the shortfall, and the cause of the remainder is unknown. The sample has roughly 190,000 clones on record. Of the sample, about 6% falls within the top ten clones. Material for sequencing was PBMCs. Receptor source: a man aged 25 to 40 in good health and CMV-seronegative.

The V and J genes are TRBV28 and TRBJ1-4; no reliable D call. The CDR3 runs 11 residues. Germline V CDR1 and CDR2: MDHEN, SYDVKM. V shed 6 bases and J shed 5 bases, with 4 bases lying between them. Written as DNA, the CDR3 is TGTGCCAGCAGACAGAATGAAAAACTGTTTTTT. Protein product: CASRQNEKLFF.

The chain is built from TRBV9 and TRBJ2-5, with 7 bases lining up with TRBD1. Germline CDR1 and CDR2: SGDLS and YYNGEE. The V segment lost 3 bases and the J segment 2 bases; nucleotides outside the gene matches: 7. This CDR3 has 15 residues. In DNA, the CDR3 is TGTGCCAGCAGCGACAGGGGCTGGGAGCAAGAGACCCAGTACTTC. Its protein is CASSDRGWEQETQYF.

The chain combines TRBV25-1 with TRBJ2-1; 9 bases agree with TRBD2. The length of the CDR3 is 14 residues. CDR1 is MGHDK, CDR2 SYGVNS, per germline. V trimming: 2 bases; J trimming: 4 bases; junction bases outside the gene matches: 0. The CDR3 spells CASSELAGYNEQFF. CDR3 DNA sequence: TGTGCCAGCAGTGAACTAGCGGGGTACAATGAGCAGTTCTTC.

The CDR3 here is CASRLSNEKLFF. CDR3 in DNA: TGTGCCAGTCGACTGAGTAATGAAAAACTGTTTTTT. The chain has TRBV19 and TRBJ1-4, with D unresolved. The CDR3 contains 12 residues. V lost 8 bases and J lost 4, with 8 bases in between. In germline, CDR1 is LNHDA, CDR2 SQIVND (reference sequence).

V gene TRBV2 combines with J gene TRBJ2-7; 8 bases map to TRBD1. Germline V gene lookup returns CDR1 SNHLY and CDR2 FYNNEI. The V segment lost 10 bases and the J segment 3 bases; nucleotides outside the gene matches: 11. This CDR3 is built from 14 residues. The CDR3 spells CATFKGTGIYEQYF. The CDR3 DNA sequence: TGTGCCACCTTTAAAGGGACAGGCATCTACGAGCAGTACTTC. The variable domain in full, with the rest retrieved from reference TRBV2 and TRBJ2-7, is EPEVTQTPSHQVTQMGQEVILRCVPISNHLYFYWYRQILGQKVEFLVSFYNNEISEKSEIFDDQFSVERPDGSNFTLKIRSTKLEDSAMYFCATFKGTGIYEQYFGPGTRLTVT.

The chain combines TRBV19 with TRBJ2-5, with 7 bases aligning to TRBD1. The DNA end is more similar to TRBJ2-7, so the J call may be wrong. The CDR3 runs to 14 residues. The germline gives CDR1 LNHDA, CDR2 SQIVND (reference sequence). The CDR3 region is CASSDRVLSYEQYF. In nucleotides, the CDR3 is TGTGCCAGTAGCGACAGGGTCCTCTCCTACGAGCAGTACTTC.

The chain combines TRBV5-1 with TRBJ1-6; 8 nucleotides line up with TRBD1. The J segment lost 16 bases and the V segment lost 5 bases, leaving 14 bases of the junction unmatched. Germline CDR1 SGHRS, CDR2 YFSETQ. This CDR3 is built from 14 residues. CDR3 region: CASSPGTGLTRLHF. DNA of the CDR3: TGCGCCAGCAGTCCTGGGACAGGATTAACTCGGCTCCACTTT.

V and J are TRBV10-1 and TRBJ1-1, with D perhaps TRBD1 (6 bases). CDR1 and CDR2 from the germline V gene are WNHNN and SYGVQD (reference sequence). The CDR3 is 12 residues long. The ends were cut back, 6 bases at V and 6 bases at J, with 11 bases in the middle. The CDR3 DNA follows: TGCGCCAGCAGCTCGGGACATTCTGAAGCTTTCTTT. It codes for CASSSGHSEAFF.

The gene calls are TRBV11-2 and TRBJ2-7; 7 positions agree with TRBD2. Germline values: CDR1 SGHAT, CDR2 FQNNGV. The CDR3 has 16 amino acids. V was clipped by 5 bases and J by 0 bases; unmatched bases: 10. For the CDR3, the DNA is TGTGCCAGCAGCCTGGGTAGGGTAGCGGGCTCCTACGAGCAGTACTTC. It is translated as CASSLGRVAGSYEQYF.

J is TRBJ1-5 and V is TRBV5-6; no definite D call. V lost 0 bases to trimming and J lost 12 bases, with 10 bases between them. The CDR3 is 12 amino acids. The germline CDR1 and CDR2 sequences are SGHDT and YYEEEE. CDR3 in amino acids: CASSLGIGVQHF. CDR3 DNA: TGTGCCAGCAGCTTGGGGATCGGGGTCCAGCATTTT.

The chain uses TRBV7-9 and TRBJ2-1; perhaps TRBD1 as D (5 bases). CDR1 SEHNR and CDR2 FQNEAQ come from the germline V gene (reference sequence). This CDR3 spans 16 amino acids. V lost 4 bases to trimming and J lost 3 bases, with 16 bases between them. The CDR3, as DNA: TGTGCCAGCAGCTCACGACAGCCCGATAACTACAATGAGCAGTTCTTC. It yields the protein CASSSRQPDNYNEQFF.

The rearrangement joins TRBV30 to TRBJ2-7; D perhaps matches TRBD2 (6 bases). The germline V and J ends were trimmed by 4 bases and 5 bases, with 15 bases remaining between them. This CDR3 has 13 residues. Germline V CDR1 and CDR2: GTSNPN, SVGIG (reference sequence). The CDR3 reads CAWTGTVLDEQYF. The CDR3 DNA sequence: TGTGCCTGGACCGGGACTGTCCTAGACGAGCAGTACTTC.

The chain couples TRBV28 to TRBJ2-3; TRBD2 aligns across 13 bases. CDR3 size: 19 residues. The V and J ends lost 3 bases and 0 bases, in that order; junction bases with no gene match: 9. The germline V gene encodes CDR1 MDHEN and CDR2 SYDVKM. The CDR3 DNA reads TGTGCCAGCAGTTTTAGAACCGGGACTAGCGGGACTAGCACAGATACGCAGTATTTT. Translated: CASSFRTGTSGTSTDTQYF. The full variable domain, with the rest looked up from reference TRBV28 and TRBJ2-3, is DVKVTQSSRYLVKRTGEKVFLECVQDMDHENMFWYRQDPGLGLRLIYFSYDVKMKEKGDIPEGYSVSREKKERFSLILESASTNQTSMYLCASSFRTGTSGTSTDTQYFGPGTRLTVL.

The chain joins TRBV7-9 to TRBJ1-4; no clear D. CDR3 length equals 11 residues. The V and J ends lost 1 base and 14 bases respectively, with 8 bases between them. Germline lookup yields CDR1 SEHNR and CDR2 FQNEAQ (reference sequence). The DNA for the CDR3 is TGTGCCAGCAGCTTAGGTCTCGGGCTGTTTTTT. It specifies CASSLGLGLFF.

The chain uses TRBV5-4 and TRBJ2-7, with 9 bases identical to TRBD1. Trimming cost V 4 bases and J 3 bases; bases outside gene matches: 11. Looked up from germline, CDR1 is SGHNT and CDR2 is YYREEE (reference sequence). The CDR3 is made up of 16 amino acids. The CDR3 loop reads CASSAPGTGKFYEQYF. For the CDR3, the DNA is TGTGCCAGCAGCGCCCCGGGGACAGGGAAATTCTACGAGCAGTACTTC.

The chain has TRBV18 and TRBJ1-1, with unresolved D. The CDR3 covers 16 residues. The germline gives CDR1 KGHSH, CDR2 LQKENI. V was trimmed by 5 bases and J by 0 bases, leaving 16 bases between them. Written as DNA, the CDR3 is TGTGCCAGCTCAAATGAGGCGGGATTCATGAACACTGAAGCTTTCTTT. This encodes CASSNEAGFMNTEAFF.

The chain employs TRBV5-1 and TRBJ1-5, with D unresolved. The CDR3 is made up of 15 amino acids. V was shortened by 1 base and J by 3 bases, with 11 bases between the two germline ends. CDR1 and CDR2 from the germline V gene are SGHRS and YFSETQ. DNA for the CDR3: TGCGCCAGCAGCTTGTTGGGCACCCCCAATCAGCCCCAGCATTTT. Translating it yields CASSLLGTPNQPQHF. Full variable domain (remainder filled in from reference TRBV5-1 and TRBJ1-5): KAGVTQTPRYLIKTRGQQVTLSCSPISGHRSVSWYQQTPGQGLQFLFEYFSETQRNKGNFPGRFSGRQFSNSRSEMNVSTLELGDSALYLCASSLLGTPNQPQHFGDGTRLSIL.

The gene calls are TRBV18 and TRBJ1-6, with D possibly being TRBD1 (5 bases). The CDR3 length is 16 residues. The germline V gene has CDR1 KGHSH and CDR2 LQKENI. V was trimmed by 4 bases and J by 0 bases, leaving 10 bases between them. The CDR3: CASSRGGTSYNSPLHF. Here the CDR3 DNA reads TGTGCCAGCTCACGGGGGGGGACCTCCTATAATTCACCCCTCCACTTT.

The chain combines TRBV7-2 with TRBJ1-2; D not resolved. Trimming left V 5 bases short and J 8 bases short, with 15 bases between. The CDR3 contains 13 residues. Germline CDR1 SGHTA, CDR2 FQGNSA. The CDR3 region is CASSPLAREGYTF. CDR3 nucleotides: TGTGCCAGCAGCCCCCTAGCCCGGGAAGGCTACACCTTC.

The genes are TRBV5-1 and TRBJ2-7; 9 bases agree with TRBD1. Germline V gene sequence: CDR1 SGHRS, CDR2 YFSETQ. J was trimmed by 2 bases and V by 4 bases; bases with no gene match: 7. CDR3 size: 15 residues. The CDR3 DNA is TGCGCCAGCAGCCCGGGGGACAGGGATACCTACGAGCAGTACTTC. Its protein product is CASSPGDRDTYEQYF.

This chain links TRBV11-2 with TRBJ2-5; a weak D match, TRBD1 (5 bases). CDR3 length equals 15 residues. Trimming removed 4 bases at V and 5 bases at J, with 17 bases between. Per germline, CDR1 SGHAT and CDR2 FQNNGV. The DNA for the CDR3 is TGTGCCAGCAGCTGGCGACAGATATCACAGGAGACCCAGTACTTC. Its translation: CASSWRQISQETQYF.

CDR3 loop: CASSLTDGDQPQHF. Written as DNA, the CDR3 is TGTGCCAGCAGCTTAACCGACGGGGATCAGCCCCAGCATTTT. This rearrangement joins TRBV7-2 to TRBJ1-5; D call uncertain. Per germline, CDR1 SGHTA and CDR2 FQGNSA. The V and J ends lost 2 bases and 5 bases respectively, with 10 bases between them. CDR3 length: 14 residues. Complete variable domain (other parts from reference TRBV7-2 and TRBJ1-5): GAGVSQSPSNKVTEKGKDVELRCDPISGHTALYWYRQSLGQGLEFLIYFQGNSAPDKSGLPSDRFSAERTGGSVSTLTIQRTQQEDSAVYLCASSLTDGDQPQHFGDGTRLSIL.

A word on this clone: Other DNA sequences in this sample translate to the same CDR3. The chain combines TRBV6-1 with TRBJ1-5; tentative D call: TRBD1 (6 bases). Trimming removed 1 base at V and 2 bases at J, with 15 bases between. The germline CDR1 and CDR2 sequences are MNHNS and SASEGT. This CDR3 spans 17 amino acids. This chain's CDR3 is CASSEGGQARGNQPQHF. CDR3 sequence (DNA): TGTGCCAGCAGTGAAGGGGGGCAGGCTCGTGGCAATCAGCCCCAGCATTTT.

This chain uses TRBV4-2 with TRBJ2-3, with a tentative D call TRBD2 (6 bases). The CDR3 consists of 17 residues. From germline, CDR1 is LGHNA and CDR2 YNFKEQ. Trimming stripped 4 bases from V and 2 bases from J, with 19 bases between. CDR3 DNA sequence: TGTGCCAGCAGCCGAACCGGGACCGGGAGCCTCACAGATACGCAGTATTTT. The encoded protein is CASSRTGTGSLTDTQYF.

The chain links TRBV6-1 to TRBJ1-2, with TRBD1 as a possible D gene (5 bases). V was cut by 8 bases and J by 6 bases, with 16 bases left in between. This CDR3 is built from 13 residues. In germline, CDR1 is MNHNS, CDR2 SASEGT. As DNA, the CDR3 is TGTGCCAGCGTCAGGTTAGGGGAGGATGGCTACACCTTC. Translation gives CASVRLGEDGYTF.

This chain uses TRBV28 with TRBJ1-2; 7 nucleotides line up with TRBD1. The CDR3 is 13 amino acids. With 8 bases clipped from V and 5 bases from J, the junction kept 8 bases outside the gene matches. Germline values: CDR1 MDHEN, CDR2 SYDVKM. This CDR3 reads CASRQGSSYGYTF. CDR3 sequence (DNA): TGTGCCAGCCGACAGGGATCGTCATATGGCTACACCTTC.